This T cell receptor (beta chain) was obtained from a study of T cells after yellow fever vaccination. Study results and caveats: Overall, a small share of clonotypes was seen in both CD4 and CD8 compartments. It was a weaker secondary response, yet one that peaked faster, at day 5 versus 15.

TCRdb ran MiXCR on the 5' RACE reads and lists one entry per CDR3 protein. The sample holds over 250,000 distinct CDR3 sequences, approximately 5.2% seen once. For this clonotype: As yet, its antigen is unknown.

Germline-derived CDR1 and CDR2 are SGHRS and YFSETQ. V was pared by 4 bases and J by 2 bases, with 19 bases between. The CDR3 is 16 residues long. This clonotype was obtained from a man in his late teens or twenties who received the YFV17D yellow fever vaccine. The sequenced sample was CD4+ T cells sorted from PBMCs, obtained on the day of the yellow fever booster vaccination. This chain joins TRBV5-1 and TRBJ2-7; TRBD2 might be the D (6 bases). As DNA, the CDR3 is TGCGCCAGCAGCCCCGTGGGGCGGGGCAGAACCTACGAGCAGTACTTC. Its translation: CASSPVGRGRTYEQYF.